This T cell receptor (beta chain) was recorded in a study of identical twins. Study-wide results and limits: Twins shared out-of-frame alpha sequences with excess low generation probability.

Unique molecular identifiers were present on the cDNA, which also gained a universal primer site by template switching. In TCRdb, the 5' RACE reads were re-called with MiXCR into one record per CDR3 protein. The table records some 590,000 distinct CDR3 sequences, nearly 10% of them present only once. With respect to this clonotype: Its antigen is currently unknown.

Germline lookup yields CDR1 SGHTA and CDR2 FQGNSA. This CDR3 contains 16 residues. V dropped 3 bases and J dropped 6 bases, with 20 bases sitting between them. These same records also appear under a second study, on yellow fever vaccine responses in identical twins.

This clonotype originated in a woman younger than 35 in good health. The sample consisted of PBMCs. The chain links TRBV7-2 to TRBJ1-1; D is ambiguous. The CDR3 loop reads CASSFIPDTMGAEAFF. Written as DNA, the CDR3 is TGTGCCAGCAGCTTCATTCCGGATACGATGGGTGCTGAAGCTTTCTTT.